One sample yielded the 27 T cell receptor beta chains listed below, sequenced in a study of cytomegalovirus exposure and HLA in healthy donors (dated by TCRdb to about 2017). The library was produced with the immunoSEQ multiplex PCR assay. The multiplex PCR relied on a mix of 60 forward primers for TCR Vbeta segments and 13 reverse primers for TCR Jbeta segments. This is the immuneACCESS table as TCRdb keeps it, with only in-frame sequences that have V and J called. A part of the clones is gone; compared with another copy, unresolved V genes explain less than half, and the rest is unexplained. This sample comprises about 160,000 clones, around four fifths of them detected only once. The ten largest clones take up 1% of the sample. Sequencing was done on a sample of PBMCs. These TCRs come from a woman aged 50 to 65 in good health and CMV-seropositive.

There are a few counts of this clone. The rearrangement links TRBV13 to TRBJ2-3; 7 bases agree with TRBD1. Per germline, CDR1 PRHDT and CDR2 FYEKMQ (reference sequence). The CDR3 contains 17 residues. Trimming took 4 bases from V and 4 from J; bases not matched to a gene: 14. CDR3: CASSSTRQGPGADTQYF. CDR3 nucleotides: TGTGCCAGCAGCTCCACCCGACAGGGCCCAGGGGCAGATACGCAGTATTTT.

The rearrangement links TRBV30 to TRBJ2-7; TRBD1 is a possible D gene (6 bases). Per the germline V gene, CDR1 is GTSNPN and CDR2 is SVGIG (reference sequence). The CDR3 spans 14 residues. Trimming took off 4 bases at V and 5 bases at J, with 18 bases between the two ends. As DNA, the CDR3 is TGTGCCTGGACCCCTGGGGGCCTTTCAGACGAGCAGTACTTC. This sequence encodes CAWTPGGLSDEQYF.

V is TRBV6-1 and J is TRBJ1-3; D perhaps matches TRBD1 (6 bases). The CDR3 covers 14 residues. Germline lookup yields CDR1 MNHNS and CDR2 SASEGT. The V and J ends lost 4 bases and 2 bases respectively, with 9 bases between them. CDR3 region: CASSGRGAGNTIYF. The CDR3 nucleotides are TGTGCCAGCAGTGGCAGGGGCGCTGGAAACACCATATATTTT.

CDR3 region: CASSRTGGAGTEAFF. The CDR3 coding sequence is TGTGCCAGTAGTAGAACAGGGGGCGCAGGGACTGAAGCTTTCTTT. The J gene is TRBJ1-1, the V gene TRBV19; 9 nucleotides align to TRBD1. Germline CDR1 is LNHDA and CDR2 is SQIVND (reference sequence). The J segment lost 5 bases and the V segment lost 4 bases, leaving 8 bases of the junction unmatched. The CDR3 loop spans 15 amino acids.

The rearrangement links TRBV5-6 to TRBJ1-4, with TRBD1 matching 7 bases. The CDR3 totals 13 residues. Per germline, CDR1 SGHDT and CDR2 YYEEEE. The trim removed 4 bases at V and 7 bases at J, leaving 4 bases unmatched. The DNA for the CDR3 is TGTGCCAGCAGCCGCGACAGGGTTGAAAAACTGTTTTTT. Translating gives CASSRDRVEKLFF.

The CDR3 region has the DNA TGTGCCAGCAGTGACTCGACGCGGGGAGTCGGCGGCTACACCTTC. Its protein product is CASSDSTRGVGGYTF. The V gene is TRBV6-4, the J gene TRBJ1-2, with D hard to call. This CDR3 spans 15 amino acids. Germline V CDR1 and CDR2: MRHNA, SNTAGT. Trimming removed 0 bases from V and 8 bases from J, with 16 bases in between.

This clone was seen only once. In the same sample, other DNA sequences code for this CDR3. V is TRBV5-1 and J is TRBJ2-5; 10 positions match TRBD2. Trimming cost V 4 bases and J 5 bases; bases outside gene matches: 5. This CDR3 has 14 residues. CDR1 SGHRS and CDR2 YFSETQ come from the germline V gene. CDR3 DNA sequence: TGCGCCAGCAGCCCAGCGGGGGGGCCGGAGACCCAGTACTTC. Translating it yields CASSPAGGPETQYF.

The count of this clone is one. The chain joins TRBV9 to TRBJ2-2; D not certain. With 3 bases removed from V and 2 bases from J, the gap between germline ends came to 5 bases. This CDR3 is 13 amino acids long. The germline V gene has CDR1 SGDLS and CDR2 YYNGEE. Written as DNA, the CDR3 is TGTGCCAGCAGCGAATTAAACACCGGGGAGCTGTTTTTT. It codes for CASSELNTGELFF. Full variable domain (outside the CDR3, taken from reference TRBV9 and TRBJ2-2): DSGVTQTPKHLITATGQRVTLRCSPRSGDLSVYWYQQSLDQGLQFLIQYYNGEERAKGNILERFSAQQFPDLHSELNLSSLELGDSALYFCASSELNTGELFFGEGSRLTVL.

This chain connects TRBV6-1 to TRBJ2-7; possibly TRBD1 for D (6 bases). Germline V gives CDR1 MNHNS, CDR2 SASEGT. The CDR3 extends over 15 amino acids. V was clipped by 2 bases and J by 5 bases, with 16 bases between them. CDR3 protein: CASSESHRVRNEQYF. CDR3 sequence (DNA): TGTGCCAGCAGTGAATCCCACAGGGTACGGAACGAGCAGTACTTC.

The chain has TRBV14 and TRBJ1-3, with D unclear. Between the trimmed V and J ends, which lost 4 bases and 4 bases, there was a span of 8 bases. This CDR3 is 13 amino acids long. Germline loops: CDR1 SGHDN, CDR2 FVKESK. CDR3 amino acids: CASSPYWGNTIYF. The CDR3 nucleotides are TGTGCCAGCAGCCCCTACTGGGGAAACACCATATATTTT.

CDR3 sequence (DNA): TGTGCCAGCACCGACATGTCTAATTCACCCCTCCACTTT. Protein sequence: CASTDMSNSPLHF. J is TRBJ1-6 and V is TRBV5-4; D is ambiguous. Between the trimmed V and J ends, which lost 6 bases and 6 bases, there was a span of 10 bases. This CDR3 comprises 13 residues. Germline V gene data show CDR1 as SGHNT and CDR2 as YYREEE (reference sequence).

Concerning this clone: Relative to the germline gene, one junction end is altered; a read error may explain this. The V call is TRBV7-9, the J call TRBJ1-2; 7 bases line up with TRBD1. The CDR3 has 12 amino acids. Per germline, CDR1 SEHNR and CDR2 FQNEAQ (reference sequence). The CDR3 loop reads CASSLLGHSGGF. CDR3 sequence (DNA): TGTGCCAGCAGCCTACTAGGTCACTCAGGGGGTTTC.

The chain couples TRBV4-1 to TRBJ1-1, with TRBD1 matching over 8 bases. The germline CDR1 and CDR2 sequences are MGHRA and YSYEKL. V dropped 2 bases and J dropped 4; count of bases not matched to a gene: 3. This CDR3 comprises 14 residues. As DNA, the CDR3 is TGCGCCAGCAGCCAACAGACAGGGGCCACTGAAGCTTTCTTT. Translating it yields CASSQQTGATEAFF.

This chain links TRBV7-9 with TRBJ2-1, with D unclear. The V and J ends lost 5 bases and 0 bases respectively, with 11 bases between them. In germline, CDR1 is SEHNR, CDR2 FQNEAQ (reference sequence). This CDR3 is built from 15 residues. CDR3 DNA: TGTGCCAGCAGCCCCATTACCGGCTCCTACAATGAGCAGTTCTTC. Its protein product is CASSPITGSYNEQFF.

This chain joins TRBV4-2 and TRBJ1-1, with D perhaps TRBD1 (5 bases). The germline V gene encodes CDR1 LGHNA and CDR2 YNFKEQ. The CDR3 contains 16 residues. Trimming took 0 bases from V and 2 from J, leaving 13 bases between them. CDR3 residues: CASSQDIGRGNTEAFF. The CDR3 DNA is TGTGCCAGCAGCCAAGATATCGGAAGGGGAAACACTGAAGCTTTCTTT.

In its sample, this clone was seen once. This sequence joins TRBV27 and TRBJ2-1, with 9 bases fitting TRBD2. After removal of 2 bases from V and 9 bases from J, the junction contained 14 bases not matched to a gene. Germline CDR1 is MNHEY and CDR2 is SMNVEV (reference sequence). The CDR3 consists of 17 residues. CDR3 in amino acids: CASSLTPWAGGRGEQFF. The CDR3 DNA follows: TGTGCCAGCAGTTTAACCCCCTGGGCGGGGGGGCGTGGTGAGCAGTTCTTC.

The chain links TRBV5-1 to TRBJ1-1, with no clear D. Trimming left V 0 bases short and J 3 bases short, with 6 bases between. Germline lookup yields CDR1 SGHRS and CDR2 YFSETQ. CDR3 size: 13 residues. The CDR3 loop reads CASSLVVDTEAFF. In nucleotides, the CDR3 is TGCGCCAGCAGCTTGGTGGTAGACACTGAAGCTTTCTTT.

The DNA for the CDR3 is TGTGCCAGCAGTCTCCAGTTTAATCAGCCCCAGCATTTT. It yields the protein CASSLQFNQPQHF. This chain links TRBV6-5 with TRBJ1-5, with D unclear. V lost 5 bases and J 4 bases, leaving 9 bases between the germline ends. The CDR3 is 13 residues long. Germline CDR1 and CDR2: MNHEY and SVGAGI.

The chain is built from TRBV15 and TRBJ2-5, with TRBD2 identical over 8 bases. With 0 bases clipped from V and 3 bases from J, the junction kept 9 bases outside the gene matches. CDR1 LNHNV and CDR2 YYDKDF come from the germline V gene (reference sequence). The CDR3 consists of 17 residues. In DNA, the CDR3 is TGTGCCACCAGCAGAGATTTCCCCGGACTAGCAAAAGAGACCCAGTACTTC. Translated: CATSRDFPGLAKETQYF.

The chain is built from TRBV15 and TRBJ2-7, with TRBD2 as a possible D gene (5 bases). CDR1 LNHNV and CDR2 YYDKDF come from the germline V gene (reference sequence). The V end lost 0 bases, the J end lost 0 bases, and 9 bases lay between the germline ends. CDR3 length: 15 residues. The CDR3 is CATSRDGGSSYEQYF. The CDR3 nucleotides are TGTGCCACCAGCAGAGATGGAGGCAGCTCCTACGAGCAGTACTTC. The variable domain in full, with the rest retrieved from reference TRBV15 and TRBJ2-7, is DAMVIQNPRYQVTQFGKPVTLSCSQTLNHNVMYWYQQKSSQAPKLLFHYYDKDFNNEADTPDNFQSRRPNTSFCFLDIRSPGLGDTAMYLCATSRDGGSSYEQYFGPGTRLTVT.

The V and J genes are TRBV5-5 and TRBJ1-4; a weak D match, TRBD1 (6 bases). There are 14 residues in the CDR3. V was pared by 4 bases and J by 1 base, with 8 bases between. CDR1 and CDR2 (germline): SGHKS, YYEKEE (reference sequence). As DNA, the CDR3 is TGTGCCAGCAGCCTCAGGGGAACTAATGAAAAACTGTTTTTT. Its protein product is CASSLRGTNEKLFF.

A few counts support this clone. The chain employs TRBV10-3 and TRBJ2-3; D possibly corresponds to TRBD1 (6 bases). The ends were cut back, 6 bases at V and 3 bases at J, with 10 bases in the middle. In germline, CDR1 is ENHRY, CDR2 SYGVKD. This CDR3 is built from 13 residues. The DNA of the CDR3 is TGTGCCATCAGGGTTGGACAGACAGATACGCAGTATTTT. Amino acids: CAIRVGQTDTQYF.

The chain is built from TRBV2 and TRBJ1-1; TRBD1 aligns across 8 bases. Trimming at V came to 6 bases and at J to 8 bases, leaving 5 bases not matched to a gene. The CDR3 loop spans 12 amino acids. Germline V CDR1 and CDR2: SNHLY, FYNNEI. The CDR3 loop is CASRAGGKEAFF. DNA for the CDR3: TGTGCCAGCAGGGCAGGGGGCAAGGAAGCTTTCTTT.

The chain has TRBV6-1 and TRBJ1-1; 10 bases fit TRBD1. V trimming: 5 bases; J trimming: 0 bases; junction bases outside the gene matches: 3. The CDR3 is 15 amino acids. Per the germline V gene, CDR1 is MNHNS and CDR2 is SASEGT. The CDR3 coding sequence is TGTGCCAGCAGTAGGGGGACAGGGGTGAACACTGAAGCTTTCTTT. The encoded protein is CASSRGTGVNTEAFF.

V is TRBV6-1 and J is TRBJ1-2; unclear D gene. The CDR3 has 14 residues. V was cut by 0 bases and J by 4 bases, with 9 bases left in between. Looked up from germline, CDR1 is MNHNS and CDR2 is SASEGT. As DNA, the CDR3 is TGTGCCAGCAGTGAAGCGGGCCTCCTCTATGGCTACACCTTC. Its translation: CASSEAGLLYGYTF.

The table lists this clone with a few counts. V gene TRBV27 combines with J gene TRBJ1-1; D is unclear. This CDR3 has 14 residues. The V gene's germline CDR1 is MNHEY and CDR2 SMNVEV (reference sequence). V shed 0 bases and J shed 5 bases, with 10 bases lying between them. The DNA for the CDR3 is TGTGCCAGCAGTTTATCAACGGGGTTTACTGAAGCTTTCTTT. Translation: CASSLSTGFTEAFF.

The chain joins TRBV28 to TRBJ1-4; TRBD1 might be the D (5 bases). V was cut by 6 bases and J by 9 bases, with 14 bases left in between. CDR1 and CDR2 (germline): MDHEN, SYDVKM. This CDR3 comprises 13 residues. CDR3 sequence: CASRGHLSKKLFF. CDR3 DNA: TGTGCCAGCAGAGGACACCTAAGCAAAAAACTGTTTTTT.